This TCR beta chain was found in a study of graft-versus-host responses after intestinal transplantation. In the study overall: Among the recipients, all got anti-thymocyte globulin induction and then tacrolimus and steroids for roughly three years. General study points: High graft-versus-host to host-versus-graft T cell clonal ratios marked allografts of patients with graft-donor macrochimerism.

To note about this clone: The antigen is undetermined.

Germline loops: CDR1 SGHNT, CDR2 YYREEE (reference sequence). This CDR3 contains 15 residues. Trimming took 2 bases from V and 0 from J, leaving 9 bases between them. TCRdb's table, derived via immunoSEQ multiplex PCR, lists solely in-frame clones and lacks some. The table shows some 22,000 clones, with more than 90% occurring only once. The source is a human patient who received an intestinal transplant, so some T cells may come from the graft donor. The sample here was PBMCs, taken 39 days after intestinal transplant. The rearrangement links TRBV5-4 to TRBJ1-3, with D unclear. CDR3 sequence reads: CASSFNGVSGNTIYF. The DNA for the CDR3 is TGTGCCAGCAGCTTTAATGGAGTCTCTGGAAACACCATATATTTT.